Below, 30 T cell receptor beta chains from the same sample are listed, as sequenced in a study of T-cell reconstitution after alpha-beta-depleted transplantation in children. It was with unique molecular identifiers that the TCRbeta library was prepared. TCRdb used MiXCR to reprocess the PCR reads, holding one entry per CDR3 protein. The table lists 450,000 to 600,000 distinct CDR3 sequences, 13% of them singletons. The sample consisted of PBMCs, mostly from graft donor cells, taken 360 days after TCRalphabeta/CD19-depleted stem cell transplant. These receptor sequences come from a male patient between 10 and 17 years old who had a stem cell transplant for acute myeloid leukemia, so the T cells may come from the graft donor.

J is TRBJ2-1 and V is TRBV5-1; D is unresolved. CDR1 SGHRS and CDR2 YFSETQ come from the germline V gene. This CDR3 region has 12 residues. The ends were cut back, 4 bases at V and 10 bases at J, with 12 bases in the middle. The CDR3 region is CASSPQFEEQFF. The CDR3 DNA follows: TGCGCCAGCAGCCCCCAGTTCGAGGAGCAGTTCTTC.

This chain connects TRBV28 to TRBJ2-7; D is undetermined. Germline-derived CDR1 and CDR2 are MDHEN and SYDVKM. Trimming took off 8 bases at V and 1 base at J, with 12 bases between the two ends. CDR3 length: 13 residues. The CDR3 bases are TGTGCCAGCCTCCGGACGGAGTCCTACGAGCAGTACTTC. Amino acids: CASLRTESYEQYF.

J is TRBJ2-7 and V is TRBV4-3; 8 nucleotides line up with TRBD1. Trimming at V came to 1 base and at J to 3 bases, leaving 8 bases not matched to a gene. Germline V gene data show CDR1 as LGHNA and CDR2 as YSLEER. The CDR3 length is 16 residues. The CDR3: CASSQGRTGSLYEQYF. CDR3 sequence (DNA): TGCGCCAGCAGCCAAGGGAGGACAGGGTCCCTCTACGAGCAGTACTTC.

The chain recombines TRBV28 with TRBJ2-5; 15 positions agree with TRBD2. Germline V gene data show CDR1 as MDHEN and CDR2 as SYDVKM. Losses at the gene ends were 6 bases for V and 4 bases for J; bases not matched to a gene: 6. The CDR3 covers 16 residues. CDR3 sequence reads: CASSPGLAGGSETQYF. CDR3 coding DNA: TGTGCCAGCAGCCCGGGACTAGCGGGAGGATCAGAGACCCAGTACTTC.

The chain joins TRBV28 to TRBJ2-1; TRBD1 matches at 10 bases. The CDR3 is 16 amino acids. The germline gives CDR1 MDHEN, CDR2 SYDVKM. Trimming at V came to 7 bases and at J to 4 bases, leaving 10 bases not matched to a gene. For the CDR3, the DNA is TGTGCCAGCAACCCCCGGGACAGGGGAACATACAATGAGCAGTTCTTC. Translation: CASNPRDRGTYNEQFF.

This clonotype turned up a few times. The chain carries TRBV11-2 and TRBJ2-7; TRBD2 agrees at 16 bases. Germline V CDR1 and CDR2: SGHAT, FQNNGV. Trimming took 5 bases from V and 2 from J; bases not matched to a gene: 9. The CDR3 loop spans 18 amino acids. CDR3 in amino acids: CASSLGLAGGPLPYEQYF. CDR3 DNA: TGTGCCAGCAGCCTGGGACTAGCGGGAGGGCCTCTTCCCTACGAGCAGTACTTC.

The J gene is TRBJ1-1, the V gene TRBV4-3, with D possibly TRBD1 on 6 matching bases. Deletions cut 2 bases from V and 3 bases from J, with 7 bases between. The CDR3 totals 13 residues. Germline V gene data show CDR1 as LGHNA and CDR2 as YSLEER. This CDR3 reads CASSQKGDTEAFF. CDR3 sequence (DNA): TGCGCCAGCAGCCAAAAGGGGGACACTGAAGCTTTCTTT.

The chain carries TRBV4-3 and TRBJ2-6; a weak D match, TRBD2 (5 bases). The germline V and J ends were trimmed by 2 bases and 1 base, with 12 bases remaining between them. Per germline, CDR1 LGHNA and CDR2 YSLEER. CDR3 size: 17 residues. In DNA, the CDR3 is TGCGCCAGCAGCCAACAACCATCGGGGTCTGGGGCCAACGTCCTGACTTTC. Its translation: CASSQQPSGSGANVLTF.

This chain uses TRBV5-1 with TRBJ2-3; weak D call: TRBD1 (6 bases). The CDR3 contains 14 residues. V was trimmed by 4 bases and J by 6 bases, leaving 15 bases between them. In germline, CDR1 is SGHRS, CDR2 YFSETQ. The CDR3 nucleotides read TGCGCCAGCAGCCCGGGGCCTAGGGGGGATACGCAGTATTTT. This gives the protein CASSPGPRGDTQYF. Drawing the rest from reference TRBV5-1 and TRBJ2-3, the complete variable domain is KAGVTQTPRYLIKTRGQQVTLSCSPISGHRSVSWYQQTPGQGLQFLFEYFSETQRNKGNFPGRFSGRQFSNSRSEMNVSTLELGDSALYLCASSPGPRGDTQYFGPGTRLTVL.

CDR3: CASSLGLVPYNEQFF. The CDR3, as DNA: TGTGCCAGCAGCTTAGGGCTGGTCCCCTACAATGAGCAGTTCTTC. The chain combines TRBV7-2 with TRBJ2-1; D unresolved. The CDR3 spans 15 residues. V was clipped by 1 base and J by 2 bases, with 9 bases between them. Germline CDR1 SGHTA, CDR2 FQGNSA.

This clonotype was detected only a few times. This chain links TRBV29-1 with TRBJ2-1; 7 bases are a match to TRBD2. V trimming: 7 bases; J trimming: 4 bases; junction bases outside the gene matches: 16. The germline V gene encodes CDR1 SQVTM and CDR2 ANQGSEA. The CDR3 covers 16 residues. CDR3: CSADRGDSTNYNEQFF. The DNA for the CDR3 is TGCAGCGCCGACCGGGGGGACTCCACGAATTACAATGAGCAGTTCTTC.

The rearrangement links TRBV7-2 to TRBJ2-7; TRBD2 aligns across 10 bases. The V gene's germline CDR1 is SGHTA and CDR2 FQGNSA. V trimming: 5 bases; J trimming: 5 bases; junction bases outside the gene matches: 12. The CDR3 loop spans 16 amino acids. For the CDR3, the DNA is TGTGCCAGCAGCCCTCGGACTAGCGGTCCTATGAACGAGCAGTACTTC. Protein sequence: CASSPRTSGPMNEQYF.

In this sample, this clonotype turned up a few times. The rearrangement joins TRBV12-3 or TRBV12-4 to TRBJ1-5; D remains ambiguous. The CDR3 runs to 13 residues. Trimming stripped 8 bases from V and 2 bases from J, with 10 bases between. In DNA, the CDR3 is TGTGCCAGCGGGGTAATAGGCAATCAGCCCCAGCATTTT. This sequence encodes CASGVIGNQPQHF.

There are a few counts of this clonotype. The J gene is TRBJ2-7, the V gene TRBV4-3; 11 bases agree with TRBD2. CDR1 and CDR2 from the germline V gene are LGHNA and YSLEER. The CDR3 is 17 residues long. The V and J ends lost 0 bases and 4 bases, in that order; junction bases with no gene match: 8. The chain's CDR3 is CASSQDLGTSGPYEQYF. The CDR3 DNA is TGCGCCAGCAGCCAAGACCTCGGGACTAGCGGACCTTACGAGCAGTACTTC.

The table lists this clonotype with many counts. The CDR3 reads CSARQGLNTEAFF. CDR3 nucleotide sequence: TGCAGCGCTCGACAGGGATTGAACACTGAAGCTTTCTTT. This rearrangement joins TRBV29-1 to TRBJ1-1; 7 nucleotides line up with TRBD1. CDR1 is SQVTM and CDR2 is ANQGSEA in the germline V gene. The CDR3 extends over 13 amino acids. The V and J ends lost 7 bases and 0 bases, in that order; junction bases with no gene match: 5.

This clonotype was observed at least ten times. The V call is TRBV14, the J call TRBJ2-7; D not certain. Germline loops: CDR1 SGHDN, CDR2 FVKESK. The CDR3 is made up of 15 amino acids. V was cut by 0 bases and J by 7 bases, with 16 bases left in between. CDR3 nucleotide sequence: TGTGCCAGCAGCCAAGAAAGGCTTATCCTTTGGGAGCAGTACTTC. Translating gives CASSQERLILWEQYF.

The chain combines TRBV11-2 with TRBJ1-5; tentative D call: TRBD1 (5 bases). CDR1 is SGHAT, CDR2 FQNNGV, per germline. V lost 4 bases and J 5 bases, leaving 15 bases between the germline ends. The CDR3 covers 15 residues. The CDR3 DNA follows: TGTGCCAGCAGCTCTACATTGGGGGTTGATCAGCCCCAGCATTTT. Protein sequence: CASSSTLGVDQPQHF.

CDR3 loop: CAGDRGASSYNEQFF. CDR3 sequence (DNA): TGTGCCGGGGACAGGGGAGCGAGCTCCTACAATGAGCAGTTCTTC. The gene calls are TRBV30 and TRBJ2-1; 10 nucleotides match TRBD1. CDR1 and CDR2 from the germline V gene are GTSNPN and SVGIG (reference sequence). After removal of 8 bases from V and 0 bases from J, the junction contained 7 bases not matched to a gene. The CDR3 extends over 15 amino acids.

This clonotype was detected ten times or more. The V and J genes are TRBV11-2 and TRBJ2-1; TRBD1 matches at 12 bases. The CDR3 is made up of 19 amino acids. V lost 2 bases, J lost 5 bases, and 13 bases stayed unmatched. Looked up from germline, CDR1 is SGHAT and CDR2 is FQNNGV. The CDR3, as DNA: TGTGCCAGCAGCTTAATCGGGACAGGGGGCCTCTCCCCTGACAATGAGCAGTTCTTC. This translates into CASSLIGTGGLSPDNEQFF.

The genes are TRBV7-8 and TRBJ2-7, with 11 bases fitting TRBD2. V shed 0 bases, J shed 3 bases, and the junction held 10 bases outside the gene matches. The CDR3 sequence is 18 residues long. Germline V gene sequence: CDR1 SGHVS, CDR2 FQNEAQ. CDR3 coding DNA: TGTGCCAGCAGCTTAGCGAGAGTAGCGGGAGGGCTACACTACGAGCAGTACTTC. It encodes CASSLARVAGGLHYEQYF.

This clonotype was seen a few times. The chain carries TRBV5-1 and TRBJ2-1; 10 bases are shared with TRBD1. This CDR3 comprises 14 residues. CDR1 and CDR2 (germline): SGHRS, YFSETQ. The V segment lost 4 bases and the J segment 8 bases; nucleotides outside the gene matches: 6. In DNA form, the CDR3 reads TGCGCCAGCAGCCGGGACAGGGGCAACGATGAGCAGTTCTTC. This codes for CASSRDRGNDEQFF.

This clonotype came up many times. The V gene is TRBV6-2 or TRBV6-3, the J gene TRBJ2-7; 8 positions match TRBD1. There are 14 residues in the CDR3. The V gene's germline CDR1 is MNHEY and CDR2 SVGEGT. J gave up 4 bases and V 6 bases, and 8 bases lay outside the gene matches. The CDR3 protein is CASRPWTGSYEQYF. The CDR3 DNA reads TGTGCCAGCAGGCCCTGGACAGGGTCTTACGAGCAGTACTTC.

This clonotype was observed a few times. J is TRBJ2-4 and V is TRBV7-2, with TRBD1 matching over 9 bases. V lost 1 base to trimming and J lost 5 bases; unmatched junction nucleotides: 3. The CDR3 is 15 amino acids. Germline V gene sequence: CDR1 SGHTA, CDR2 FQGNSA. The CDR3 region has the DNA TGTGCCAGCAGCTTAGGGGACAGGGAGGAAAACATTCAGTACTTC. It is translated as CASSLGDREENIQYF.

This clonotype was counted at least ten times. The V gene is TRBV28, the J gene TRBJ2-2; D tentatively fits TRBD1 or TRBD2 (7 bases each). This CDR3 is built from 16 residues. The V and J ends lost 6 bases and 5 bases respectively, with 19 bases between them. Germline CDR1 MDHEN, CDR2 SYDVKM. CDR3 sequence (DNA): TGTGCCAGCAGCCGAGGGGGCGGGAGTGTGACCGGGGAGCTGTTTTTT. Its protein product is CASSRGGGSVTGELFF.

The chain combines TRBV20-1 with TRBJ2-7; a possible D gene is TRBD2 (5 bases). CDR1 is DFQATT and CDR2 is SNEGSKA in the germline V gene (reference sequence). This CDR3 is 16 amino acids long. Trimming took 2 bases from V and 3 from J, leaving 20 bases between them. CDR3: CSARSPKPSYRYEQYF. In nucleotides, the CDR3 is TGCAGTGCTAGAAGCCCTAAACCTAGCTATCGCTACGAGCAGTACTTC.

In its sample, this clonotype was seen a few times. CDR3 loop: CASSSLQRMNTEAFF. In nucleotides, the CDR3 is TGCGCCAGCAGCTCGCTCCAGAGAATGAACACTGAAGCTTTCTTT. This chain connects TRBV5-1 to TRBJ1-1; no definite D call. V was pared by 3 bases and J by 0 bases, with 12 bases between. The CDR3 spans 15 residues. Germline loops: CDR1 SGHRS, CDR2 YFSETQ.

In its sample, this clonotype was seen a few times. The V and J genes are TRBV28 and TRBJ2-3; the D is unclear. The ends were cut back, 3 bases at V and 5 bases at J, with 12 bases in the middle. The CDR3 is 14 amino acids. The germline gives CDR1 MDHEN, CDR2 SYDVKM. In DNA, the CDR3 is TGTGCCAGCAGTTTCAGGTTTCGGGTAGATACGCAGTATTTT. It yields the protein CASSFRFRVDTQYF.

This chain connects TRBV6-5 to TRBJ2-5; 7 nucleotides agree with TRBD1. Germline V CDR1 and CDR2: MNHEY, SVGAGI. This CDR3 region has 15 residues. V dropped 2 bases and J dropped 7; count of bases not matched to a gene: 10. CDR3 DNA sequence: TGTGCCAGCAGTTACGGGGACAGCTTAGGAGGGACCCAGTACTTC. This encodes CASSYGDSLGGTQYF.

Notes on this clonotype: One end of the junction is discordant with germline, which a read error may explain. The rearrangement joins TRBV6-7 to TRBJ2-1; D is possibly TRBD1 or TRBD2 (5 bases each). TRBV6-7 is designated an ORF whose function remains uncertain. The CDR3 is made up of 15 amino acids. The CDR3 protein is CAAEVGFRGYNEKFF. In nucleotides, the CDR3 is TGTGCCGCCGAAGTGGGGTTCCGGGGCTACAATGAGAAGTTCTTC.

In its sample, this clonotype was seen a few times. The gene calls are TRBV27 and TRBJ2-7; 7 bases are shared with TRBD2. Per germline, CDR1 MNHEY and CDR2 SMNVEV (reference sequence). With V trimmed by 8 bases and J by 6 bases, 13 bases remained unmatched. CDR3 size: 14 residues. CDR3: CASGSGTTGFEQYF. CDR3 nucleotides: TGTGCCAGCGGATCCGGGACTACGGGGTTCGAGCAGTACTTC.